This TCR beta chain was profiled in a study of response to subunit inactivated influenza vaccine (dated by TCRdb to about 2018). Regarding the research as a whole: The study used deep quantitative T cell receptor repertoire profiling to track responses to a trivalent subunit inactivated influenza vaccine. What the study reported, not specific to this receptor: The authors proposed that each seasonal influenza vaccination may bring in only a limited number of new T cells.

CDR1 and CDR2, per the germline V gene, are MNHEY and SVGAGI. The CDR3 contains 17 residues, cysteine and phenylalanine counted. The library was produced with RT-PCR. Sequencing relied on an Illumina HiSeq 2500. Using fastp trimming at Q25 and MiXCR clonotype assembly, TCRdb reanalyzed the public sequencing data and kept in-frame beta chains. Rows matching on CDR3 protein sequence are summarized as one entry with the most common DNA and genes. The sample records fewer than 600,000 distinct CDR3 sequences, about 7.2% of which are singletons. Together, the top ten hold about 12% of the sample. This clonotype was seen more than once but under ten times. Its antigen remains unidentified. The limits of the CDR3 on the DNA are not certain, so only TCRdb's listed CDR3 is given.

This TCR came from a man aged 45 to 70 who received an inactivated influenza vaccine. Donor details come from another sample of the same person, matched by shared clones. The sequence links TRBV6-5 to TRBJ2-7; the table gives TRBD1 as D, unverified against the DNA. The specimen was PBMCs from blood, collected around 2 years after vaccination. The CDR3 protein is CASSYSVLSWDGGEQYF.